This T cell receptor (beta chain) appears in the sequencing data of a study of blood T cell repertoires in COVID-19. The repertoire was sequenced with immunoSEQ multiplex PCR; TCRdb's copy has only in-frame clones and lacks some. Of tens of thousands of clones listed, approximately 82% are singletons. This CDR3 has 15 amino acids. V lost 5 bases, J lost 8 bases, and 14 bases stayed unmatched. Per the germline V gene, CDR1 is SNHLY and CDR2 is FYNNEI. The sample taken for sequencing was peripheral blood. This rearrangement joins TRBV2 to TRBJ1-2, with 7 bases fitting TRBD1. The source is a human donor in a cohort sampled during active COVID-19. CDR3: CASSNSGRGEVGYTF. CDR3 bases: TGTGCCAGCAGTAATTCGGGCAGGGGGGAGGTGGGCTACACCTTC.